These 29 T cell receptor beta chains share one sample of origin, sequenced in a study of T cell responses to AZD1222 COVID-19 vaccine (dated by TCRdb to about 2021). Interpreted using the paper, the time point label stands for: about 28 days (+/-7) after the second vaccine dose. Library creation used the immunoSEQ multiplex PCR assay. TCRdb limited this immuneACCESS table to in-frame rearrangements with V and J called. A share of clones is missing; checked studies link under half to unresolved V genes, and the rest is unexplained. The sample table holds fewer than 150,000 clones, of which just over 90% were seen once. Around 5.1% of the sample lies in the top ten. The sample consisted of peripheral blood, taken 28 days after the second AZD1222 dose. Receptors originate from an adult who received the AZD1222 COVID-19 vaccine.

This rearrangement joins TRBV6-1 to TRBJ1-4; 7 positions agree with TRBD1. The V gene end was trimmed by 4 bases and the J gene end by 0 bases; junction bases not matched to a gene: 8. The CDR3 covers 17 residues. Per the germline V gene, CDR1 is MNHNS and CDR2 is SASEGT. The CDR3: CASSGGTAISTNEKLFF. The CDR3 bases are TGTGCCAGCAGTGGAGGGACAGCAATATCAACTAATGAAAAACTGTTTTTT.

The chain links TRBV4-1 to TRBJ1-3; the D gene is possibly TRBD1 (6 bases). Germline assignment: CDR1 MGHRA and CDR2 YSYEKL. The V end was cut by 3 bases, the J end by 4 bases, with 22 bases between. This CDR3 contains 18 residues. The CDR3 is CASSQPSASDSVGNTIYF. DNA for the CDR3: TGCGCCAGCAGCCAGCCGTCGGCTTCGGACAGTGTGGGAAACACCATATATTTT.

The rearrangement joins TRBV19 to TRBJ1-5; D is unclear. This CDR3 is built from 14 residues. V shed 8 bases and J shed 0 bases, with 11 bases lying between them. CDR1 and CDR2 (germline): LNHDA, SQIVND (reference sequence). In nucleotides, the CDR3 is TGTGCCAGTTGGACGGAGTATAGCAATCAGCCCCAGCATTTT. Its protein product is CASWTEYSNQPQHF.

This chain links TRBV3-1 (or the pseudogene TRBV3-2) with TRBJ1-2; 7 bases match TRBD1. Germline values: CDR1 LGHDT, CDR2 YNNKEL (reference sequence). With 5 bases clipped from V and 8 bases from J, the junction kept 8 bases outside the gene matches. This CDR3 is 13 amino acids long. CDR3 bases: TGTGCCAGCAGCTCCTGGACAGGTCAGGGCTACACCTTC. Its translation: CASSSWTGQGYTF.

V is TRBV9 and J is TRBJ2-2; D may be TRBD1 or TRBD2 (6 bases each). Germline-derived CDR1 and CDR2 are SGDLS and YYNGEE. V gave up 5 bases and J gave up 4 bases, with 9 bases separating them. The CDR3 consists of 13 residues. The CDR3 sequence: CASRQGGTGELFF. The DNA for the CDR3 is TGTGCCAGCAGACAGGGAGGCACCGGGGAGCTGTTTTTT.

V and J are TRBV29-1 and TRBJ1-1; D gene ambiguous. The CDR3 has 12 amino acids. Germline CDR1 is SQVTM and CDR2 is ANQGSEA. Trimming stripped 2 bases from V and 0 bases from J, with 4 bases between. In nucleotides, the CDR3 is TGCAGCGTTGAAAAGGTGAACACTGAAGCTTTCTTT. Translated, it gives CSVEKVNTEAFF.

The CDR3 region is CASSKAPEDYEQYF. The CDR3, as DNA: TGTGCCAGCAGCAAAGCCCCAGAAGACTACGAGCAGTACTTC. The chain has TRBV21-1 and TRBJ2-7; TRBD1 was called by the table and not checked on the DNA. TRBV21-1 is a listed pseudogene. This CDR3 is 14 amino acids long.

The chain combines TRBV11-2 with TRBJ2-7; tentatively, D is TRBD2 (6 bases). V was clipped by 4 bases and J by 2 bases, with 9 bases between them. Germline CDR1 is SGHAT and CDR2 is FQNNGV. The CDR3 covers 13 residues. CDR3 DNA: TGTGCCAGCAGCTGGAGGGGAACCTACGAGCAGTACTTC. The encoded protein is CASSWRGTYEQYF. Based on the CDR3 plus reference TRBV11-2 and TRBJ2-7, the full variable domain is EAGVAQSPRYKIIEKRQSVAFWCNPISGHATLYWYQQILGQGPKLLIQFQNNGVVDDSQLPKDRFSAERLKGVDSTLKIQPAKLEDSAVYLCASSWRGTYEQYFGPGTRLTVT.

The genes are TRBV18 and TRBJ1-2, with 10 positions matching TRBD1. The CDR3 spans 13 residues. With V trimmed by 4 bases and J by 5 bases, 1 base remained unmatched. Germline CDR1 and CDR2: KGHSH and LQKENI. CDR3 DNA sequence: TGTGCCAGCTCACTGGGACAGGGGTATGGCTACACCTTC. Translation gives CASSLGQGYGYTF.

The chain has TRBV5-4 and TRBJ2-1, with D tentatively TRBD1 (5 bases). Germline CDR1 and CDR2: SGHNT and YYREEE (reference sequence). The ends were cut back, 1 base at V and 6 bases at J, with 14 bases in the middle. The CDR3 consists of 15 residues. CDR3 residues: CASSLWAGPPNEQFF. The CDR3 nucleotides are TGTGCCAGCAGCTTGTGGGCAGGGCCCCCCAATGAGCAGTTCTTC.

The rearrangement uses TRBV7-2 and TRBJ2-3; D could derive from TRBD1 or TRBD2 (6 bases each). The V gene's germline CDR1 is SGHTA and CDR2 FQGNSA. Trimming shortened V by 2 bases and J by 6 bases, and 18 bases separated the two germline ends. The CDR3 has 16 residues. CDR3 sequence: CASSLSRGALGDTQYF. CDR3 in DNA: TGTGCCAGCAGCTTATCAAGGGGGGCACTTGGGGATACGCAGTATTTT.

The chain employs TRBV13 and TRBJ2-3, with TRBD2 as a possible D gene (7 bases). The CDR3 consists of 13 residues. Between the trimmed V and J ends, which lost 7 bases and 6 bases, there was a span of 14 bases. Germline loops: CDR1 PRHDT, CDR2 FYEKMQ (reference sequence). The CDR3 region is CASTRTGGDTQYF. The CDR3 DNA reads TGTGCCAGCACCCGAACGGGGGGCGATACGCAGTATTTT.

V gene TRBV15 combines with J gene TRBJ2-1, with 10 positions matching TRBD2. Per the germline V gene, CDR1 is LNHNV and CDR2 is YYDKDF (reference sequence). V trimming: 3 bases; J trimming: 8 bases; junction bases outside the gene matches: 10. The CDR3 extends over 16 amino acids. CDR3 DNA: TGTGCCACCAGCAGTAGCTGGGCTAGCGGGAGCTATGAGCAGTTCTTC. This gives the protein CATSSSWASGSYEQFF.

The V call is TRBV24-1, the J call TRBJ2-2; D uncertain. Germline V gene sequence: CDR1 KGHDR, CDR2 SFDVKD. This CDR3 contains 12 residues. V shed 7 bases and J shed 6 bases, with 8 bases lying between them. The CDR3 nucleotides read TGTGCCACCAGGGCCTATTCCGGGGAGCTGTTTTTT. Encoded protein: CATRAYSGELFF.

The chain carries TRBV14 and TRBJ1-3; the match to TRBD1 covers 9 bases. Trimming cost V 0 bases and J 3 bases; bases outside gene matches: 6. The CDR3 consists of 17 residues. Germline CDR1 is SGHDN and CDR2 is FVKESK. The CDR3 DNA reads TGTGCCAGCAGCCAAGATCACAGGGGGCGCGGTGGAAACACCATATATTTT. Translated: CASSQDHRGRGGNTIYF.

V gene TRBV5-1 combines with J gene TRBJ2-7, with 9 bases aligning to TRBD2. Germline CDR1 SGHRS, CDR2 YFSETQ. The CDR3 is 15 residues long. V gave up 2 bases and J gave up 4 bases; unmatched junction bases: 7. CDR3 DNA sequence: TGCGCCAGCAGCTTTTTGTCTAGCGGGAATTACGAGCAGTACTTC. It is translated as CASSFLSSGNYEQYF.

The rearrangement links TRBV2 to TRBJ1-2; D remains ambiguous. From germline, CDR1 is SNHLY and CDR2 FYNNEI. This CDR3 has 11 amino acids. The germline V and J ends were trimmed by 10 bases and 8 bases, with 14 bases remaining between them. The CDR3 DNA reads TGTGCCACCGGGGTTGAGGCGGGCTACACCTTC. This translates into CATGVEAGYTF.

The V gene is TRBV18, the J gene TRBJ2-5; possible D gene TRBD2, 5 bases. This CDR3 region has 14 residues. Trimming took off 2 bases at V and 5 bases at J, with 12 bases between the two ends. In germline, CDR1 is KGHSH, CDR2 LQKENI. The CDR3, as DNA: TGTGCCAGCTCACCAAGCGGAATGCGGGAGACCCAGTACTTC. Translation: CASSPSGMRETQYF.

V gene TRBV28 combines with J gene TRBJ1-2, with D perhaps matching TRBD1 (6 bases). Trimming stripped 2 bases from V and 3 bases from J, with 10 bases between. From germline, CDR1 is MDHEN and CDR2 SYDVKM. There are 14 residues in the CDR3. CDR3 in DNA: TGTGCCAGCAGTTTACAGGGGTTATACTATGGCTACACCTTC. Translating it yields CASSLQGLYYGYTF.

The chain is built from TRBV9 and TRBJ2-1; TRBD1 might be the D (8 bases). This CDR3 spans 15 amino acids. The V end lost 2 bases, the J end lost 10 bases, and 19 bases lay between the germline ends. Germline CDR1 and CDR2: SGDLS and YYNGEE. The CDR3 sequence: CASSVGTGGVSEQFF. In DNA form, the CDR3 reads TGTGCCAGCAGCGTGGGAACAGGGGGGGTAAGCGAGCAGTTCTTC.

The chain employs TRBV2 and TRBJ2-7, with D perhaps matching TRBD2 (5 bases). The germline V gene encodes CDR1 SNHLY and CDR2 FYNNEI. This CDR3 comprises 14 residues. The V end lost 8 bases, the J end lost 0 bases, and 14 bases lay between the germline ends. CDR3 DNA: TGTGCCAGCGGAAGCGGTGGGAGCTCCTACGAGCAGTACTTC. It yields the protein CASGSGGSSYEQYF. The full variable domain, its missing parts supplied by reference TRBV2 and TRBJ2-7, is EPEVTQTPSHQVTQMGQEVILRCVPISNHLYFYWYRQILGQKVEFLVSFYNNEISEKSEIFDDQFSVERPDGSNFTLKIRSTKLEDSAMYFCASGSGGSSYEQYFGPGTRLTVT.

This sequence joins TRBV11-2 and TRBJ1-1; the D gene is possibly TRBD1 (5 bases). The V end was cut by 5 bases, the J end by 1 base, with 14 bases between. From germline, CDR1 is SGHAT and CDR2 FQNNGV. The CDR3 consists of 15 residues. The CDR3, as DNA: TGTGCCAGCAGCGTTAACAGGTTGCCGAACACTGAAGCTTTCTTT. Translated, it gives CASSVNRLPNTEAFF.

As DNA, the CDR3 is TGTGCCAGCAGCTCCCGGGACTACTACAATGAGCAGTTCTTC. This translates into CASSSRDYYNEQFF. The chain uses TRBV7-8 and TRBJ2-1; TRBD2 matches at 7 bases. CDR1 SGHVS and CDR2 FQNEAQ come from the germline V gene. With V trimmed by 4 bases and J by 3 bases, 3 bases remained unmatched. The CDR3 covers 14 residues.

V and J are TRBV2 and TRBJ2-1; D is possibly TRBD1 (5 bases). Germline CDR1 reads SNHLY; CDR2 reads FYNNEI. This CDR3 contains 14 residues. The V end was cut by 6 bases, the J end by 4 bases, with 13 bases between. CDR3 DNA sequence: TGTGCCAGCAGCAGACAGTTGGGTTACAATGAGCAGTTCTTC. Amino acid sequence: CASSRQLGYNEQFF.

The chain couples TRBV5-4 to TRBJ1-2, with D unclear. V was trimmed by 0 bases and J by 5 bases, leaving 8 bases between them. Germline CDR1 reads SGHNT; CDR2 reads YYREEE (reference sequence). The CDR3 has 13 amino acids. The CDR3 sequence: CASSLESGYGYTF. The CDR3 coding sequence is TGTGCCAGCAGCTTGGAGAGTGGGTATGGCTACACCTTC.

V and J are TRBV9 and TRBJ2-2; the match to TRBD1 covers 7 bases. The CDR3 is 15 residues long. Germline CDR1 SGDLS, CDR2 YYNGEE. The trim removed 2 bases at V and 3 bases at J, leaving 4 bases unmatched. CDR3 protein: CASSVRDSDTGELFF. CDR3 sequence (DNA): TGTGCCAGCAGCGTTCGGGACAGCGACACCGGGGAGCTGTTTTTT.

CDR3 nucleotide sequence: TGTGCCAGCAGCTTAGTGGGGCTCGCGAGGGAGCAGTACTTC. It encodes CASSLVGLAREQYF. V usage is TRBV7-8 and J usage is TRBJ2-7, with a possible D match to TRBD1 (5 bases). The CDR3 length is 14 residues. CDR1 is SGHVS, CDR2 FQNEAQ, per germline. V lost 1 base to trimming and J lost 7 bases, with 14 bases between them. The variable domain in full, completed from reference TRBV7-8 and TRBJ2-7, reads GAGVSQSPRYKVAKRGQDVALRCDPISGHVSLFWYQQALGQGPEFLTYFQNEAQLDKSGLPSDRFFAERPEGSVSTLKIQRTQQEDSAVYLCASSLVGLAREQYFGPGTRLTVT.

The chain employs TRBV5-1 and TRBJ2-3, with 8 bases matching TRBD2. This CDR3 has 17 amino acids. In germline, CDR1 is SGHRS, CDR2 YFSETQ. Losses at the gene ends were 2 bases for V and 8 bases for J; bases not matched to a gene: 16. CDR3 in amino acids: CASSFGPASGGVGTQYF. DNA for the CDR3: TGCGCCAGCAGCTTCGGCCCGGCGAGCGGGGGAGTAGGTACGCAGTATTTT.

The chain joins TRBV18 to TRBJ1-5; 9 bases fit TRBD1. Germline V gene sequence: CDR1 KGHSH, CDR2 LQKENI. CDR3 length equals 15 residues. The V segment lost 7 bases and the J segment 10 bases; nucleotides outside the gene matches: 14. The CDR3 coding sequence is TGTGCCAGCTGCCCCGGGACAGGGACCTTACAACCCCAGCATTTT. Its protein is CASCPGTGTLQPQHF.